A selection of T cell receptor beta chains follows, all from one sample in a study of cytomegalovirus exposure and HLA in healthy donors. The method was immunoSEQ multiplex PCR; TCRdb's version includes in-frame clones alone and lacks a portion of them. The sample lists roughly 140,000 clones; roughly 80% were seen once. The sample comprised PBMCs. The receptors come from a woman in her forties in good health and CMV-seropositive. Both conserved end residues are trimmed from each CDR3.

v_gene | CDR3aa
TRBV18 | ASSFGTGGPEAF
TRBV7-7 | ASSSSGIQETQY
TRBV9 | ASSVVVLAGGPGSGGNNEQF
TRBV29-1 | SARPGISSYEQY
TRBV7-9 | ASSLGGEEETQY
TRBV28 | ASSFGTAYGYT
TRBV15 | ATSRVPRGGYT
TRBV28 | ASSLGHPQETQY
TRBV4-2 | ASSQELSVLAGAFGQF
TRBV5-1 | ASSRSELSNSPLH
TRBV5-4 | ASSLPPRGLYNEQF
TRBV7-9 | ASSRGTIQETQY
TRBV30 | AWSVGAYEQY
TRBV28 | ASTIGGQGYEQY
TRBV28 | ASYLRTEAF
TRBV18 | ASSLGQGTYEQY